Reported below is one T cell receptor (beta chain). As processed by the authors: Reference gene primer amplification yielded estimated nucleated cell counts. The data were produced by immunoSEQ multiplex PCR, yet TCRdb's version contains in-frame clones alone and is incomplete. That table furnishes V, J and clone size, whereas the DNA furnished D and trimming. The sample carries over 110,000 clones, 65% to 80% recorded once. This record belongs to a study of blood T cell repertoires in COVID-19. In the study overall: Acute-phase and convalescent COVID-19 samples originated in the United States, Italy and Spain. T cells, B-cell-depleted T cells, or PBMCs provided the cDNA or gDNA that served as material.

This CDR3 spans 13 amino acids. The germline gives CDR1 LGHNT, CDR2 FRNRAP. Trimming took 3 bases from V and 7 from J, leaving 12 bases between them. The receptor was derived from an older woman with acute or convalescent COVID-19. The chain carries TRBV12-5 and TRBJ1-2; D not resolved. Sequenced material: peripheral blood. CDR3 region: CASGFSGSSGYTF. The DNA for the CDR3 is TGTGCTAGTGGTTTTTCGGGGAGTTCTGGCTACACCTTC.